This T cell receptor beta chain was observed in a study of cytomegalovirus exposure and HLA in healthy donors. General study points: Reported performance of the classifier showed diagnosis of cytomegalovirus status with high specificity and sensitivity. Rarity marked most TCR sequences, yet some public TCRs occurred in many donors. Most TCR beta V segments were productive about 87% or about 30% of the time in an earlier analysis. A later analysis associated approximately 17,000 TCR beta sequences with HLA alleles at a 0.05 false discovery rate.

The PCR used 60 Vbeta and 13 Jbeta primers. Sequencing was performed with immunoSEQ multiplex PCR; in TCRdb, only in-frame clones are kept and a portion is missing. The top ten clones hold 2.1% of a sample with 200,000 or so clones, around 80% of them seen once. The CDR3 is 14 residues long. J lost 2 bases, V lost 10 bases, and 5 bases had no gene match. Germline V gives CDR1 SEHNR, CDR2 FQNEAQ (reference sequence). In the case of this clone: Its target is unknown.

The clonotype originates from a woman aged 18-30 years in good health and CMV-seropositive. The chain combines TRBV7-9 with TRBJ2-3; 11 bases line up with TRBD2. Material for sequencing was PBMCs. CDR3 nucleotides: TGTGCCACCGGGACTAGCGGAAACACAGATACGCAGTATTTT. Residues: CATGTSGNTDTQYF.